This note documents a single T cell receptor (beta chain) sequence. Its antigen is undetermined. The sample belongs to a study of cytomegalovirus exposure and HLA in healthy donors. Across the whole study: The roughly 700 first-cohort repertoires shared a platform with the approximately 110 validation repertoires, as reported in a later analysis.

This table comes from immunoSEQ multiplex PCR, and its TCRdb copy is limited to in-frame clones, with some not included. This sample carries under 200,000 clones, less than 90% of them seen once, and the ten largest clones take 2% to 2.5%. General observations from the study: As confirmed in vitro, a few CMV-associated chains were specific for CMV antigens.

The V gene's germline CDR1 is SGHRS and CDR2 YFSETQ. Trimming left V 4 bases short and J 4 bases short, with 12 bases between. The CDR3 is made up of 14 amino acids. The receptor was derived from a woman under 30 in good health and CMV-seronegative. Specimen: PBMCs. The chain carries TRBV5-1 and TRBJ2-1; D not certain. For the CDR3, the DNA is TGCGCCAGCAGCCAGAATAACAGATACAATGAGCAGTTCTTC. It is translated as CASSQNNRYNEQFF.